In its sample, the clone carrying this T cell receptor (beta chain) was seen once. The source of the sample is a study of blood T cell repertoires in COVID-19. Study-wide background: The United States, Italy and Spain supplied acute and convalescent COVID-19 samples.

Adults between roughly 18 and 100 years of age took part from under 30 US areas. Clinical history as reported by participants underpinned cohort assignment. In the original workflow: Nucleated cell number was recorded as an estimate derived from reference gene primer amplification. Data came from immunoSEQ multiplex PCR; TCRdb stores just in-frame clones and leaves some out. V and J calls plus clone size are reproduced from that table; the DNA served to infer D and trimming. The sample includes some 200,000 clones, less than 90% of them seen just once. The CDR3 is 13 residues long. Germline CDR1 and CDR2: LNHDA and SQIVND (reference sequence). The junction had 3 bases not matched to a gene; V was cut back by 5 bases and J by 3 bases.

The origin of this receptor is a woman aged 30 to 39 who had recovered from COVID-19. The sequenced sample consisted of PBMCs or T cells enriched from blood (not recorded which). V and J are TRBV19 and TRBJ1-1; 7 nucleotides agree with TRBD1. DNA of the CDR3: TGTGCCAGTAGTCCTGACAGGGACACTGAAGCTTTCTTT. Translated: CASSPDRDTEAFF. The whole variable domain, remainder taken from reference TRBV19 and TRBJ1-1, is DGGITQSPKYLFRKEGQNVTLSCEQNLNHDAMYWYRQDPGQGLRLIYYSQIVNDFQKGDIAEGYSVSREKKESFPLTVTSAQKNPTAFYLCASSPDRDTEAFFGQGTRLTVV.